These T cell receptor beta chains were read from a single sample in a study of cytomegalovirus exposure and HLA in healthy donors. Repertoires were generated with immunoSEQ multiplex PCR, while TCRdb's copy carries only in-frame clones and drops some. The sample's table shows some 80,000 clones. Material for sequencing was PBMCs. The receptors were gathered from a man aged 45-65 years in good health and CMV-seropositive. The CDR3 runs from the conserved cysteine through the conserved F or W. D genes are given only for firm matches.

TRBD2 TRBJ2-7 TRBV27 TGTGCCAGCAGTTTATTCGGGACTAGCGGCTACGAGCAGTACTTC CASSLFGTSGYEQYF
TRBD1 TRBJ2-7 TRBV6-5 TGTGCCAGCAGTTCACAGGGGGGAACCTACGAGCAGTACTTC CASSSQGGTYEQYF
TRBD2 TRBJ2-1 TRBV9 TGTGCCAGCAGTTCGACTAGCGGGAATAATGAGCAGTTCTTC CASSSTSGNNEQFF
TRBD2 TRBJ2-2 TRBV28 TGTGCCAGCAATAGCGGGAGGTATACCGGGGAGCTGTTTTTT CASNSGRYTGELFF
TRBD1 TRBJ1-3 TRBV2 TGTGCCAGCCGGACAGGGATCTTCTCTGGAAACACCATATATTTT CASRTGIFSGNTIYF
. TRBJ2-5 TRBV5-1 TGCGCCAGCAGCGGAGGGGTGCAGACCCAAGAGACCCAGTACTTC CASSGGVQTQETQYF
. TRBJ1-4 TRBV29-1 TGCAGCGTTGAAGATGACAGAGTCAATGAAAAACTGTTTTTT CSVEDDRVNEKLFF
. TRBJ1-1 TRBV9 TGTGCCAGCAGCGTAGGTGGAGGGTTAATTGGCACCGAAGCTTTCTTT CASSVGGGLIGTEAFF
. TRBJ1-1 TRBV7-6 TGTGCCAGCAGCTTAAGTCAAGGGGGCACTGAAGCTTTCTTT CASSLSQGGTEAFF
. TRBJ1-1 TRBV4-1 TGCGCCAGCAGCTTTGGACAGTTGAACACTGAAGCTTTCTTT CASSFGQLNTEAFF
. TRBJ2-7 TRBV5-4 TGTGCCAGCAGTTTAAGAAGGAGTTCGGGAGTTCTCGGTGGGCAGTACTTC CASSLRRSSGVLGGQYF
. TRBJ1-2 TRBV19 TGTGCCAGTAGTGAATTGGGACACGTTAACTATGGCTACACCTTC CASSELGHVNYGYTF
TRBD2 TRBJ2-2 TRBV2 TGTGCCAGCAGAGTCGGGGGGGCGAACACCGGGGAGCTGTTTTTT CASRVGGANTGELFF
TRBD1 TRBJ1-6 TRBV5-6 TGTGCCAGCAGCCCGTGGGGACAGGGCTATTCGCCCCTCCACTTT CASSPWGQGYSPLHF
TRBD2 TRBJ2-2 TRBV9 TGTGCCAGCAGCTCCACTAGCGGGGGAGACACCGGGGAGCTGTTTTTT CASSSTSGGDTGELFF
TRBD1 TRBJ2-5 TRBV18 TGTGCCAGCTCATCTACGACAGGGGTTAAAGAGACCCAGTACTTC CASSSTTGVKETQYF
. TRBJ1-1 TRBV5-1 TGCGCCAGCAGCCCGGAACAGGGGAACACTGAAGCTTTCTTT CASSPEQGNTEAFF
. TRBJ1-1 TRBV5-1 TGCGCCAGCTACCCCTCCCCGGAGGGTCCCCGGGGGACTGAAGCTTTCTTT CASYPSPEGPRGTEAFF
. TRBJ2-3 TRBV15 TGTGCCACCAGCAGTTCCGGGCGGGTGGGCACAGATACGCAGTATTTT CATSSSGRVGTDTQYF
TRBD1 TRBJ1-2 TRBV5-4 TGTGCCAGCAGCGACAGGGAGGGCTACACCTTC CASSDREGYTF
TRBD1 TRBJ2-7 TRBV28 TGTGCCAGCAGCTCCGGGACAGGGTCCTACGAGCAGTACTTC CASSSGTGSYEQYF
TRBD2 TRBJ2-5 TRBV13 TGTGCCAGCAGCCCCCCAGGACTAGCTTCAAGGGCAGAGACCCAGTACTTC CASSPPGLASRAETQYF
. TRBJ1-5 TRBV6-1 TGTGCCAGCAGAGAAACAGAAAACTATCAGCCCCAGCATTTT CASRETENYQPQHF
TRBD1 TRBJ2-7 TRBV10-3 TGTGCCATCAGTGGGGACAGGGGGCGCCTCCACGAGCAGTACTTC CAISGDRGRLHEQYF
. TRBJ2-1 TRBV7-9 TGTGCCAGCACCCCTCCAGGCGGGGCCTTCAATGAGCAGTTCTTC CASTPPGGAFNEQFF
TRBD1 TRBJ2-5 TRBV28 TGTGCCAGCAGTTCCCCCCAACAGGGGACATCGGCCCAGTACTTC CASSSPQQGTSAQYF
. TRBJ1-5 TRBV5-1 TGCGCCAGCAGCTTGAATGGGGGGGAGCCCCAGCATTTT CASSLNGGEPQHF
. TRBJ1-5 TRBV19 TGTGCCAGTAGTGGGAGGGGCAATCAGCCCCAGCATTTT CASSGRGNQPQHF
. TRBJ1-6 TRBV5-6 TGTGCCAGCATGAGACGACAGCCTAATTCACCCCTCCACTTT CASMRRQPNSPLHF
. TRBJ1-3 TRBV2 TGTGCCAGCAGTCCCGGGACACTCTCTGGAAACACCATATATTTT CASSPGTLSGNTIYF
TRBD2 TRBJ2-3 TRBV5-1 TGCGCCAGCAGCTTGCTGGGACTAGCGGAAGCTAGCACAGATACGCAGTATTTT CASSLLGLAEASTDTQYF
. TRBJ1-1 TRBV7-2 TGTGCCAGCAGCACGAGACAGCCCAACACTGAAGCTTTCTTT CASSTRQPNTEAFF
. TRBJ2-2 TRBV7-8 TGTGCCAGCAGCTTAGAGCGTCAGAACTTCGCCGGGGAGCTGTTTTTT CASSLERQNFAGELFF